This TCR beta chain appears in the sequencing data of a study of cytomegalovirus exposure and HLA in healthy donors. Study details: The 100 million to 140 million unique TCR beta sequences, from about 180 million T cells, were found by an earlier analysis. There were 88 million or so unique TCRs (from HLA-typed donors) in an early data release. General study findings and limits: CMV serostatus was the sole immune exposure data available.

Trimming cost V 0 bases and J 5 bases; bases outside gene matches: 5. Per germline, CDR1 SGHVS and CDR2 FNYEAQ. The CDR3 sequence is 15 residues long. Use of 60 Vbeta and 13 Jbeta primers characterized the PCR. Measured with immunoSEQ multiplex PCR; TCRdb has only the in-frame clones, and not every one. The sample yields over 80,000 clones, 60% to 85% seen once. Details on this clone: Its antigen is unidentified.

The TCR comes from a man aged 55 to 70 in good health and CMV-seropositive. Sequences were obtained from PBMCs. This chain joins TRBV7-6 and TRBJ2-5, with 8 bases aligning to TRBD1. This CDR3 is CASSLAQGATETQYF. CDR3 DNA sequence: TGTGCCAGCAGCTTAGCGCAGGGGGCGACGGAGACCCAGTACTTC.